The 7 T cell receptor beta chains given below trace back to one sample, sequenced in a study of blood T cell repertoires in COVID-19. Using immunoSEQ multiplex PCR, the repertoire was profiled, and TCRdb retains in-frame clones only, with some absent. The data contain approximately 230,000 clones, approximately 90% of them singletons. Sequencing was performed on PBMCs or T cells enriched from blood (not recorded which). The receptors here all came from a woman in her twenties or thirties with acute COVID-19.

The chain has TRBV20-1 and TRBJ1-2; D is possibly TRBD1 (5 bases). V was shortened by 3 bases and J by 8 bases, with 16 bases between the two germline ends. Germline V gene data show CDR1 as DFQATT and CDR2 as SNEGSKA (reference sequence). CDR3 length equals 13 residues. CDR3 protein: CSASLGGGKGYTF. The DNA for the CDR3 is TGCAGTGCTAGTCTGGGCGGGGGGAAGGGCTACACCTTC.

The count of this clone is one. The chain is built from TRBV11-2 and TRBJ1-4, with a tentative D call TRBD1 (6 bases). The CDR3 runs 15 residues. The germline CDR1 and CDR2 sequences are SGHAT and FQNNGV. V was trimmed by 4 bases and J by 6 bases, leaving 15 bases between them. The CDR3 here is CASSSQGRADEKLFF. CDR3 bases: TGTGCCAGCAGCTCACAGGGTCGTGCAGATGAAAAACTGTTTTTT.

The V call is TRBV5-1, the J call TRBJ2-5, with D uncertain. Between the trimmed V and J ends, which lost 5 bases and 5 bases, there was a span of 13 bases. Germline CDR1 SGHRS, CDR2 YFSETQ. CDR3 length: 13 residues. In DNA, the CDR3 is TGCGCCAGCAGTATCTTGATCGGGGAGACCCAGTACTTC. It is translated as CASSILIGETQYF.

CDR3 sequence: CASSVNYPGPLHF. The CDR3 region has the DNA TGTGCCAGCAGTGTTAATTATCCGGGTCCCCTCCACTTT. The chain employs TRBV6-4 and TRBJ1-6; D is undetermined. Germline V gene lookup returns CDR1 MRHNA and CDR2 SNTAGT. With 4 bases removed from V and 13 bases from J, the gap between germline ends came to 14 bases. The CDR3 is 13 amino acids.

CDR3 coding DNA: TGTGCCAGCAGTTTAACAGGCCCCAGCTCTGGAAACACCATATATTTT. Protein product: CASSLTGPSSGNTIYF. The J gene is TRBJ1-3, the V gene TRBV6-5; a possible D gene is TRBD1 (5 bases). CDR3 length: 16 residues. Trimming pared 4 bases from V and 0 bases from J, leaving 13 bases between. CDR1 and CDR2 from the germline V gene are MNHEY and SVGAGI.

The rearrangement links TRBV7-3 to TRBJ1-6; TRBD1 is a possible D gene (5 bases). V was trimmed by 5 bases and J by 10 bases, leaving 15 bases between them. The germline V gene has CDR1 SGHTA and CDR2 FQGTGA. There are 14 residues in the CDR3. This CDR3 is CASSQNPGDSPLHF. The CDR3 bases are TGTGCCAGCAGCCAGAACCCGGGGGACTCACCCCTCCACTTT.

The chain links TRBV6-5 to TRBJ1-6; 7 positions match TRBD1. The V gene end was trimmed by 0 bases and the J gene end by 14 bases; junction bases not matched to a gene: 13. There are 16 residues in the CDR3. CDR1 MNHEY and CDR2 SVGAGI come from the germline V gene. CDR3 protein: CASSYSTPGNQGALHF. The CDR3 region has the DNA TGTGCCAGCAGTTACTCAACTCCGGGGAACCAGGGGGCCCTCCACTTT.